This T cell receptor (beta chain) appears in the sequencing data of a study of T cell repertoires in cytomegalovirus infection. In the study overall: Both CMV infection and a matching HLA type were indicated by public TCR beta signatures.

Details on this clonotype: Its antigen is undetermined.

Study-level findings and limits: CMV carriers with the relevant HLA were identified by cumulative public TCR beta family frequency. Across the ex vivo response, the dominant clonotypes were HLA-C-restricted CMV-specific TCR beta clonotypes.

V lost 5 bases and J 3 bases, leaving 13 bases between the germline ends. Germline assignment: CDR1 MDHEN and CDR2 SYDVKM. CDR3 length: 14 residues. TCRdb processed the reads anew with MiXCR; each CDR3 protein has one entry. The sample holds more than 400,000 distinct CDR3 sequences, around a quarter seen once. This chain connects TRBV28 to TRBJ1-2; D is undetermined. Sequenced input: PBMCs. The source of this sequence is a human donor in good health (CMV status not recorded). Some clones in this sample may be carry-over from other donors' samples. The DNA of the CDR3 is TGTGCCAGCAGTCTCCCGACATCTTACTATGGCTACACCTTC. It specifies CASSLPTSYYGYTF.